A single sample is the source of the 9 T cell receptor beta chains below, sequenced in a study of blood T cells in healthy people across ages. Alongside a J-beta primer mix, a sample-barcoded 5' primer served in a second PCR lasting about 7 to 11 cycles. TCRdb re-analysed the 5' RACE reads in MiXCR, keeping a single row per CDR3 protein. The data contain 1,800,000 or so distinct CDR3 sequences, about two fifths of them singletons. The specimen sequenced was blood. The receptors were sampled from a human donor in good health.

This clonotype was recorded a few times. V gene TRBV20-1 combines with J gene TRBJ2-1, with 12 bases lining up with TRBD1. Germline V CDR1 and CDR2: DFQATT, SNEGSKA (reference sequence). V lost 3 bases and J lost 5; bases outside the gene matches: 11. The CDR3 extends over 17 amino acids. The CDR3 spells CSARGQGARVRDNEQFF. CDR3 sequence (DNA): TGCAGTGCTAGGGGACAGGGGGCAAGAGTAAGGGACAATGAGCAGTTCTTC.

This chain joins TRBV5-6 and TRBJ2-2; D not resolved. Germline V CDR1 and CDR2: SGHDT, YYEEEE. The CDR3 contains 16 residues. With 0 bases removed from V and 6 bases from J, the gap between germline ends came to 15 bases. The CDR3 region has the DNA TGTGCCAGCAGCTTGGGCCTCAAATCGTTCGCCGGGGAGCTGTTTTTT. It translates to CASSLGLKSFAGELFF.

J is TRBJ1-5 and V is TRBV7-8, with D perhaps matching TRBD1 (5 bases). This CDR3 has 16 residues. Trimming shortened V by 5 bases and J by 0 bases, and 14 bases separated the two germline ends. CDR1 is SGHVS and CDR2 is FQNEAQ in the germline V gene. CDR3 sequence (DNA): TGTGCCAGCAGCGCGGACAAGGACAATAGCAATCAGCCCCAGCATTTT. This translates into CASSADKDNSNQPQHF. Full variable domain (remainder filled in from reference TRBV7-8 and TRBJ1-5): GAGVSQSPRYKVAKRGQDVALRCDPISGHVSLFWYQQALGQGPEFLTYFQNEAQLDKSGLPSDRFFAERPEGSVSTLKIQRTQQEDSAVYLCASSADKDNSNQPQHFGDGTRLSIL.

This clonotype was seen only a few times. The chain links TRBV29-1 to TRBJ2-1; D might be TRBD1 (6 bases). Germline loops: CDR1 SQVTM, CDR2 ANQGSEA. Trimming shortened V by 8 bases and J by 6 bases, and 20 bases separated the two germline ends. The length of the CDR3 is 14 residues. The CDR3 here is CSSRVLGAANEQFF. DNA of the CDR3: TGCAGCTCCCGAGTTTTGGGGGCGGCCAATGAGCAGTTCTTC.

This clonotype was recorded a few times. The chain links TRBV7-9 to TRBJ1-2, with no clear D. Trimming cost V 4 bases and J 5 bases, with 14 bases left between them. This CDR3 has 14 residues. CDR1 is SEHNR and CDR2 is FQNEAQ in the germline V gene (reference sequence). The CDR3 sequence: CASSSFLAAYGYTF. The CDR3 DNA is TGTGCCAGCAGCTCCTTCCTGGCAGCGTATGGCTACACCTTC.

The chain's CDR3 is CASSRSMADTQYF. CDR3 DNA sequence: TGCGCCAGCAGCCGATCTATGGCGGATACGCAGTATTTT. This chain links TRBV4-3 with TRBJ2-3; D not resolved. With 4 bases removed from V and 6 bases from J, the gap between germline ends came to 11 bases. In germline, CDR1 is LGHNA, CDR2 YSLEER. This CDR3 region has 13 residues.

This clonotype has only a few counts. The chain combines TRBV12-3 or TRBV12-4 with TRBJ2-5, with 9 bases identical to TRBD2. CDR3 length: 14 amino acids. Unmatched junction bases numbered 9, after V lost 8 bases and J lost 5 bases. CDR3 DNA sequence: TGTGCCAGCGGATCTCTAGCGGGGACTGAGACCCAGTACTTC. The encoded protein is CASGSLAGTETQYF.

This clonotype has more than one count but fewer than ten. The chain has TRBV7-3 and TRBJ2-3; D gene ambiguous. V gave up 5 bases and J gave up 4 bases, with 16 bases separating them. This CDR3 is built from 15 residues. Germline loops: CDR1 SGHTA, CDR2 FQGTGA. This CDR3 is CASSPRASAADTQYF. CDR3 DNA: TGTGCCAGCAGCCCCCGGGCGAGTGCGGCAGATACGCAGTATTTT.

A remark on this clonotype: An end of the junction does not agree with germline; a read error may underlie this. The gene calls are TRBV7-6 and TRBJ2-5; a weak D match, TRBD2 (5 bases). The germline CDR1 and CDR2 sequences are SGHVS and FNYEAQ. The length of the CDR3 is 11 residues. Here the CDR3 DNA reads TGTGCCAGCAGCGACGGGGAGACCCAGCACTTC. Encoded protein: CASSDGETQHF.